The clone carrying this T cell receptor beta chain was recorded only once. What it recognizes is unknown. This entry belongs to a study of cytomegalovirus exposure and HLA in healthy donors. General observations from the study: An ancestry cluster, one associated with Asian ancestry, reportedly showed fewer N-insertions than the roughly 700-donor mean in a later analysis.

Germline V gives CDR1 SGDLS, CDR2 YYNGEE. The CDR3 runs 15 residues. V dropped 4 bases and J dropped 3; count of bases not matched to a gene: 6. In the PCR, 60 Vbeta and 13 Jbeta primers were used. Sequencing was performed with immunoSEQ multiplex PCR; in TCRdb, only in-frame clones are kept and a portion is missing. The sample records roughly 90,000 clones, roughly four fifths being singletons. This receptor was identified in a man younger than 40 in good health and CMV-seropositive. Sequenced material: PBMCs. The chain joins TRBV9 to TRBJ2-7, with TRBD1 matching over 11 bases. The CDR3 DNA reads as TGTGCCAGCAGCCCTCGGACAGGGGGCCTCTACGAGCAGTACTTC. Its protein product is CASSPRTGGLYEQYF.